This T cell receptor beta chain was sequenced in a study of CD4 T cells in relation to SARS-CoV-2 and coronaviruses (dated by TCRdb to the early 2020s). About the full investigation: Using patient-derived lymphoblastoid cell lines, the shared crossreactive spike epitopes were mapped to their HLA restriction. The Adaptive Biotechnologies TCR-sequencing kit was used to sequence samples from a few pre-COVID donors and the naive versus memory experiments, while other data came from Illumina-based sequencing. A different, Illumina-based TCR-beta assay was used to sequence expansion assays from other donors in the study. At the level of individual TCR clonotypes, the study measured memory CD4+ T cell crossreactivity between SARS-CoV-2 spike protein and common cold coronavirus spike proteins. What the authors observed across the whole study: Crossreactivity analysis centred on spike protein, so crossreactivity against other viral proteins was not assessed. The study was limited by small numbers of patients and tested TCRs. Naive versus memory sequencing indicated that memory recall responses, rather than primary responses primed during culture, are detected by the assay. Crossreactive clones showed significantly weaker SARS-CoV-2-driven expansion than monoreactive clones, consistent with antigenic imprinting. Memory CD4+ clonotypes crossrecognizing SARS-CoV-2 and at least one common cold coronavirus spike were found in approximately 65% of donors. Pre-pandemic and post-infection samples were not both contributed by any donor, so tracing of the source of pre-existing responses was limited.

Sequences SGHTA (CDR1) and FQGNSA (CDR2) are obtained from the germline V gene. The cysteine opens and the phenylalanine closes a CDR3 of 15 amino acids. The only DNA kept is the CDR3, 45 bases in frame from the first base. The trim is 0 bases for V and 2 bases for J, with a gap of 7 bases between the germline ends. Uncultured naive and memory CD4+ T cell DNA received deep-resolution immunoSEQ TCR-beta sequencing. From the authors' description of their analysis: During preprocessing, nonproductive sequences were removed, along with CDR3s that did not begin with C, did not end with F or W, or were shorter than 7 amino acids. Cultured and uncultured naive and memory CD4+ repertoires were searched for previously identified spike- and CEF-reactive CDR3s. CDR3 homology was quantified as pairwise Levenshtein distance, calculated with the stringdist R package after three terminal residues were trimmed from each end. What TCRdb holds here is the immuneACCESS table cut down to in-frame rearrangements. Part of the clones is not present; checked against another copy, under half of the missing clones reflect an unresolved V gene, and the others are unexplained. V and J calls and clone size follow that table, whereas D and trimming were derived from the DNA. Across this sample there are approximately 59,000 clones, with more than 75% seen only once. 1.5% to 2% of the sample goes to the ten largest clones.

On this clone: No cognate antigen has been identified for it. Base qualities were left out, and no much larger clone turns up one base away.

CD4+ T cells from unexposed donors were collected before the COVID-19 pandemic (2011-2018). To separate naive from memory CD4+ T cells, cryopreserved PBMCs first underwent CD4 enrichment and then EasySep naive CD4+ T cell enrichment. Leukapheresis product for the unexposed donors was bought commercially. Ficoll-Paque PLUS gradient centrifugation was used to isolate PBMCs from leukapheresis product or whole blood. PBMCs were either used fresh in the expansion assay or cryopreserved at -140 degrees C. The QIAamp Micro DNA Kit was used to extract genomic DNA from the CD4+ T cells. Material: memory CD4+ T cells from PBMCs. The cell subset or site label, read with the paper, signifies: memory (non-naive) CD4+ T cells. The sequence joins TRBV7-2 to TRBJ1-4, with the D gene call left open. This TCR derives from a human donor in good health. The CDR3 corresponds to CASSLAPGTNEKLFF. The nucleotide sequence is TGTGCCAGCAGCTTAGCCCCCGGCACTAATGAAAAACTGTTTTTT.